These 26 T cell receptor beta chains were sequenced from one sample in a study of cytomegalovirus exposure and HLA in healthy donors. The PCR used 60 Vbeta and 13 Jbeta primers. The data were produced by immunoSEQ multiplex PCR, yet TCRdb's version contains in-frame clones alone and is incomplete. The table for this sample gives roughly 79,000 clones. The sample was PBMCs. Receptors originate from a man aged 30-40 years in good health and CMV-seronegative.

V usage is TRBV7-9 and J usage is TRBJ1-5; no clear D. Trimming took 2 bases from V and 1 from J, leaving 12 bases between them. The CDR3 covers 16 residues. CDR1 and CDR2 (germline): SEHNR, FQNEAQ (reference sequence). CDR3 loop: CASSLSSDLSNQPQHF. CDR3 bases: TGTGCCAGCAGCTTAAGCTCGGACTTGAGCAATCAGCCCCAGCATTTT.

V usage is TRBV11-3 and J usage is TRBJ2-1; 10 bases fit TRBD2. J was trimmed by 1 base and V by 5 bases; bases with no gene match: 5. Germline CDR1 and CDR2: SGHNT and YENEEA. This CDR3 has 16 residues. The CDR3 DNA sequence: TGTGCCAGCAGCCTAGGACTAGCGGAATCCTACAATGAGCAGTTCTTC. Residues: CASSLGLAESYNEQFF.

About this clone itself: In the same sample, other DNA sequences code for this CDR3. The chain joins TRBV11-2 to TRBJ2-5; 11 bases fit TRBD2. Trimming at V came to 2 bases and at J to 5 bases, leaving 4 bases not matched to a gene. CDR1 is SGHAT and CDR2 is FQNNGV in the germline V gene. This CDR3 is built from 15 residues. The CDR3 here is CASSLLAGGGETQYF. CDR3 nucleotides: TGTGCCAGCAGCTTACTAGCGGGAGGTGGTGAGACCCAGTACTTC.

The chain uses TRBV10-3 and TRBJ1-4; 9 bases map to TRBD1. The germline gives CDR1 ENHRY, CDR2 SYGVKD. The CDR3 is made up of 17 amino acids. The trim removed 4 bases at V and 7 bases at J, leaving 13 bases unmatched. CDR3 amino acids: CAISGGDRAQTGEKLFF. The CDR3 nucleotides read TGTGCCATCAGTGGGGGGGACAGGGCACAGACGGGTGAAAAACTGTTTTTT.

The gene calls are TRBV6-1 and TRBJ2-3; TRBD1 matches 8 bases. This CDR3 region has 15 residues. Germline loops: CDR1 MNHNS, CDR2 SASEGT. The V and J ends lost 6 bases and 4 bases, in that order; junction bases with no gene match: 9. Here the CDR3 DNA reads TGTGCCAGCAGCCACAGGGGGGATCCTGCAGATACGCAGTATTTT. Translation: CASSHRGDPADTQYF.

This chain uses TRBV11-2 with TRBJ2-1; no definite D call. The germline gives CDR1 SGHAT, CDR2 FQNNGV. The CDR3 runs 13 residues. Trimming stripped 2 bases from V and 4 bases from J, with 6 bases between. The CDR3 DNA reads TGTGCCAGCAGCTTACTCTTGTACAATGAGCAGTTCTTC. This gives the protein CASSLLLYNEQFF.

The chain is built from TRBV4-3 and TRBJ2-3; weak D call: TRBD1 (5 bases). Germline CDR1 reads LGHNA; CDR2 reads YSLEER. V gave up 3 bases and J gave up 0 bases, with 10 bases separating them. The CDR3 contains 15 residues. In DNA form, the CDR3 reads TGCGCCAGCAGCCATCCACAGGTCAGCACAGATACGCAGTATTTT. It encodes CASSHPQVSTDTQYF.

The chain links TRBV6-5 to TRBJ1-4, with no clear D. The CDR3 is 14 amino acids. In germline, CDR1 is MNHEY, CDR2 SVGAGI. V was trimmed by 6 bases and J by 8 bases, leaving 16 bases between them. CDR3: CASSTGAIAEKLFF. Written as DNA, the CDR3 is TGTGCCAGCAGCACCGGAGCCATAGCGGAAAAACTGTTTTTT.

This chain connects TRBV25-1 to TRBJ1-4; maybe TRBD1 (6 bases). The CDR3 is 13 residues long. The germline V and J ends were trimmed by 8 bases and 2 bases, with 9 bases remaining between them. Germline V gene sequence: CDR1 MGHDK, CDR2 SYGVNS. CDR3 in amino acids: CASGGATNEKLFF. DNA of the CDR3: TGTGCCAGCGGGGGGGCCACTAATGAAAAACTGTTTTTT. The full variable domain, with the rest looked up from reference TRBV25-1 and TRBJ1-4, is EADIYQTPRYLVIGTGKKITLECSQTMGHDKMYWYQQDPGMELHLIHYSYGVNSTEKGDLSSESTVSRIRTEHFPLTLESARPSHTSQYLCASGGATNEKLFFGSGTQLSVL.

V and J are TRBV6-6 and TRBJ2-7, with D tentatively TRBD1 (5 bases). Trimming removed 7 bases at V and 5 bases at J, with 12 bases between. The CDR3 loop spans 12 amino acids. Germline CDR1 and CDR2: MNHNY and SVGAGI (reference sequence). In nucleotides, the CDR3 is TGTGCCAGCAAAGCGTCAGGGCACGAGCAGTACTTC. Its translation is CASKASGHEQYF.

This rearrangement joins TRBV7-2 to TRBJ2-1; 14 positions agree with TRBD2. Germline assignment: CDR1 SGHTA and CDR2 FQGNSA. The CDR3 covers 18 residues. V trimming: 5 bases; J trimming: 7 bases; junction bases outside the gene matches: 13. The CDR3 is CASSPEGLAGEDGNEQFF. The CDR3 DNA sequence: TGTGCCAGCAGCCCCGAGGGACTAGCGGGAGAAGATGGTAATGAGCAGTTCTTC.

The V and J genes are TRBV18 and TRBJ2-5; perhaps TRBD2 as D (5 bases). The germline V gene has CDR1 KGHSH and CDR2 LQKENI. CDR3 length: 12 residues. The germline V and J ends were trimmed by 3 bases and 5 bases, with 7 bases remaining between them. CDR3: CASSPSAETQYF. The CDR3 DNA reads TGTGCCAGCTCACCTAGCGCGGAGACCCAGTACTTC.

The rearrangement uses TRBV4-2 and TRBJ1-3; unclear D gene. Between the trimmed V and J ends, which lost 1 base and 4 bases, there was a span of 11 bases. There are 15 residues in the CDR3. Germline loops: CDR1 LGHNA, CDR2 YNFKEQ. CDR3 coding DNA: TGTGCCAGCAGCCAAGTGGGAGTATCCGGAAACACCATATATTTT. Translated: CASSQVGVSGNTIYF.

The genes are TRBV15 and TRBJ2-3, with TRBD1 identical over 7 bases. CDR3 length: 15 amino acids. Germline V gene sequence: CDR1 LNHNV, CDR2 YYDKDF (reference sequence). With V trimmed by 0 bases and J by 8 bases, 8 bases remained unmatched. CDR3 nucleotides: TGTGCCACCAGCAGAGATAGACAGGGTGTCAGTACGCAGTATTTT. Its protein product is CATSRDRQGVSTQYF.

J is TRBJ1-2 and V is TRBV5-8, with 7 bases fitting TRBD1. The germline CDR1 and CDR2 sequences are SGHTS and YDEGEE. There are 13 residues in the CDR3. V shed 0 bases, J shed 12 bases, and the junction held 8 bases outside the gene matches. CDR3 residues: CASSLGQGRGNTF. CDR3 DNA: TGTGCCAGCAGCTTGGGACAGGGAAGGGGGAACACCTTC.

The chain combines TRBV5-5 with TRBJ2-7; D is undetermined. Germline V CDR1 and CDR2: SGHKS, YYEKEE (reference sequence). V lost 2 bases and J 2 bases, leaving 8 bases between the germline ends. CDR3 size: 13 residues. The CDR3 bases are TGTGCCAGCAGCTTCGAGAACCCCTACGAGCAGTACTTC. Translated, it gives CASSFENPYEQYF.

This chain uses TRBV5-4 with TRBJ2-3, with 10 nucleotides matching TRBD2. This CDR3 is built from 15 residues. V shed 1 base, J shed 5 bases, and the junction held 4 bases outside the gene matches. Germline V gene sequence: CDR1 SGHNT, CDR2 YYREEE (reference sequence). In DNA form, the CDR3 reads TGTGCCAGCAGCTTGAGAGCGGGGGGGGGAGATACGCAGTATTTT. Its protein product is CASSLRAGGGDTQYF. Full variable domain (remainder filled in from reference TRBV5-4 and TRBJ2-3): ETGVTQSPTHLIKTRGQQVTLRCSSQSGHNTVSWYQQALGQGPQFIFQYYREEENGRGNFPPRFSGLQFPNYSSELNVNALELDDSALYLCASSLRAGGGDTQYFGPGTRLTVL.

This sequence joins TRBV4-3 and TRBJ2-7; tentatively, D is TRBD2 (6 bases). Trimming took 4 bases from V and 5 from J, leaving 15 bases between them. Per germline, CDR1 LGHNA and CDR2 YSLEER. CDR3 length: 14 residues. The CDR3 sequence: CASSLGGPGHEQYF. CDR3 DNA: TGCGCCAGCAGCCTCGGGGGTCCGGGCCACGAGCAGTACTTC.

The chain employs TRBV29-1 and TRBJ2-6, with 8 bases aligning to TRBD1. CDR1 SQVTM and CDR2 ANQGSEA come from the germline V gene. V gave up 4 bases and J gave up 1 base; unmatched junction bases: 3. The CDR3 has 15 amino acids. The CDR3 spells CSVGTGSSGANVLTF. The DNA for the CDR3 is TGCAGCGTTGGGACAGGGAGTTCTGGGGCCAACGTCCTGACTTTC.

The chain combines TRBV5-1 with TRBJ2-5, with TRBD2 matching 7 bases. Germline CDR1 is SGHRS and CDR2 is YFSETQ. Unmatched junction bases numbered 6, after V lost 2 bases and J lost 5 bases. This CDR3 contains 14 residues. For the CDR3, the DNA is TGCGCCAGCAGCTTCGGCGGGAGTCCCGAGACCCAGTACTTC. Protein product: CASSFGGSPETQYF.

To note about this clone: The identical CDR3 is also encoded by other nucleotide sequences in the sample. The CDR3 region is CASSLKGANEKLFF. CDR3 nucleotides: TGTGCCAGCAGCTTGAAGGGGGCTAATGAAAAACTGTTTTTT. This chain uses TRBV5-6 with TRBJ1-4; D is possibly TRBD1 (6 bases). CDR3 size: 14 residues. Germline values: CDR1 SGHDT, CDR2 YYEEEE. Trimming took off 1 base at V and 3 bases at J, with 7 bases between the two ends.

The chain employs TRBV15 and TRBJ1-2; the D is unclear. CDR3 length: 14 residues. CDR1 and CDR2 from the germline V gene are LNHNV and YYDKDF (reference sequence). Trimming cost V 4 bases and J 2 bases, with 11 bases left between them. CDR3 nucleotide sequence: TGTGCCACCAGCAAGACTTACGAGAACTATGGCTACACCTTC. Translated: CATSKTYENYGYTF.

The chain links TRBV9 to TRBJ2-1, with D possibly matching TRBD2 (7 bases). Deletions cut 2 bases from V and 8 bases from J, with 14 bases between. The CDR3 loop spans 14 amino acids. Germline CDR1 is SGDLS and CDR2 is YYNGEE. The CDR3 bases are TGTGCCAGCAGCGTTTGGGGGGGCGGGCATGAGCAGTTCTTC. Its translation is CASSVWGGGHEQFF.

The chain couples TRBV10-1 to TRBJ2-5, with D possibly being TRBD1 (5 bases). Germline-derived CDR1 and CDR2 are WNHNN and SYGVQD (reference sequence). The V end lost 3 bases, the J end lost 3 bases, and 14 bases lay between the germline ends. This CDR3 region has 15 residues. CDR3 protein: CASSESRVGEETQYF. As DNA, the CDR3 is TGCGCCAGCAGTGAATCAAGGGTAGGGGAAGAGACCCAGTACTTC.

CDR3 sequence reads: CAARSGGTYEQYF. In nucleotides, the CDR3 is TGTGCCGCCCGGAGCGGGGGAACCTACGAGCAGTACTTC. V gene TRBV6-1 combines with J gene TRBJ2-7; TRBD2 matches 8 bases. Germline V gene sequence: CDR1 MNHNS, CDR2 SASEGT. This CDR3 has 13 residues. Trimming removed 11 bases from V and 2 bases from J; junction bases left unmatched: 8.

The chain carries TRBV11-1 and TRBJ2-2, with D uncertain. Germline V lookup: CDR1 SGHAT, CDR2 FQDESV (reference sequence). The germline V and J ends were trimmed by 3 bases and 1 base, with 6 bases remaining between them. The CDR3 contains 14 residues. The DNA of the CDR3 is TGTGCCAGCAGCTTGGAGCTGAACACCGGGGAGCTGTTTTTT. Translating it yields CASSLELNTGELFF.